A single T cell receptor (beta chain) is shown here with its context. The source of the sample is a study of shared clonotypes between healthy human individuals. Libraries were prepared by immunoSEQ multiplex PCR; TCRdb keeps only in-frame clonotypes and omits some of them. Seen here are 1,400,000 or so clones, 98% to 99% observed once, and the top ten hold 0.36%. This TCR was sampled from a man aged 25 to 45 in good health. The sequenced sample consisted of naive CD4+ T cells sorted from blood. Subset: CD45RA+ positively selected.

DNA of the CDR3: TGTGCCAGCAGTTGGGCCCGCAATCAGCCCCAGCATTTT. Encoded protein: CASSWARNQPQHF. The V gene is TRBV11-2, the J gene TRBJ1-5; D is ambiguous. Germline assignment: CDR1 SGHAT and CDR2 FQNNGV. The CDR3 spans 13 residues. Trimming took off 6 bases at V and 2 bases at J, with 8 bases between the two ends.